What follows are 4 T cell receptor beta chains derived from one specimen sequenced in a study of cytomegalovirus exposure and HLA in healthy donors. The PCR employed 60 Vbeta primers together with 13 Jbeta primers. Some clones are missing from TCRdb's copy, which holds only in-frame ones; the method was immunoSEQ multiplex PCR. The sample lists roughly 240,000 clones; roughly 80% were seen once. The specimen was PBMCs. The receptors stem from a woman aged 40 to 49 in good health and CMV-seropositive.

The chain links TRBV4-2 to TRBJ2-1; 8 bases agree with TRBD2. The CDR3 consists of 18 residues. Germline V gene lookup returns CDR1 LGHNA and CDR2 YNFKEQ. The junction had 15 bases not matched to a gene; V was cut back by 3 bases and J by 5 bases. The CDR3 nucleotides read TGTGCCAGCAGCCAGGCGGTACAGAGACTAGCGTCGAACAATGAGCAGTTCTTC. Translating gives CASSQAVQRLASNNEQFF.

This clone was recorded once. V usage is TRBV6-6 and J usage is TRBJ1-1, with D perhaps TRBD1 (5 bases). The germline V gene has CDR1 MNHNY and CDR2 SVGAGI (reference sequence). Between the trimmed V and J ends, which lost 5 bases and 6 bases, there was a span of 19 bases. This CDR3 comprises 15 residues. CDR3 amino acids: CASSRGLQGASEAFF. CDR3 bases: TGTGCCAGCAGTCGAGGCCTGCAAGGGGCCTCTGAAGCTTTCTTT.

The J gene is TRBJ2-1, the V gene TRBV19, with unresolved D. This CDR3 region has 14 residues. Per the germline V gene, CDR1 is LNHDA and CDR2 is SQIVND (reference sequence). V dropped 3 bases and J dropped 8 bases, with 14 bases sitting between them. CDR3 in DNA: TGTGCCAGTAGTATCCAGCGCAGAGTGGATGAGCAGTTCTTC. Protein product: CASSIQRRVDEQFF.

The chain joins TRBV7-9 to TRBJ1-5, with TRBD1 as a possible D gene (5 bases). The CDR3 loop spans 16 amino acids. CDR1 and CDR2 (germline): SEHNR, FQNEAQ (reference sequence). V lost 3 bases and J lost 0, with 12 bases in between. The CDR3 DNA sequence: TGTGCCAGCAGCTTGGAGGGGATGGGTAGCAATCAGCCCCAGCATTTT. Protein sequence: CASSLEGMGSNQPQHF.